The 25 T cell receptor beta chains below come from one sample, sequenced in a study of shared T cell receptors in the human thymus. The method was immunoSEQ multiplex PCR; TCRdb's version includes in-frame clones alone and lacks a portion of them. The sample carries 500,000 to 550,000 clones, around three quarters recorded once. These data also formed part of another study, on human thymus T cells.

Sequenced input: thymocytes. Receptor source: a boy less than two years old with a congenital heart defect.

The rearrangement uses TRBV5-1 and TRBJ2-3, with D perhaps TRBD1 (6 bases). V was pared by 0 bases and J by 5 bases, with 16 bases between. CDR1 is SGHRS, CDR2 YFSETQ, per germline. This CDR3 has 16 residues. CDR3 in amino acids: CASSLADSPGGDTQYF. The CDR3 region has the DNA TGCGCCAGCAGCTTGGCGGACAGCCCCGGCGGAGATACGCAGTATTTT.

This chain uses TRBV19 with TRBJ2-1, with 7 positions matching TRBD1. Germline V gene data show CDR1 as LNHDA and CDR2 as SQIVND (reference sequence). This CDR3 has 16 amino acids. Trimming removed 1 base from V and 0 bases from J; junction bases left unmatched: 3. The DNA for the CDR3 is TGTGCCAGTAGTATAGCGACAGGGAGCTCCTACAATGAGCAGTTCTTC. It yields the protein CASSIATGSSYNEQFF.

The rearrangement joins TRBV21-1 to TRBJ2-7; the D call of TRBD1 is as the table states it, not checked on the DNA. TRBV21-1 has pseudogene status. This CDR3 region has 15 residues. CDR3 bases: TGTGCCAGCAGCAAACCTAGACAGGGGCTCTACGAGCAGTACTTC. Translating it yields CASSKPRQGLYEQYF.

The V gene is TRBV28, the J gene TRBJ2-2; D perhaps matches TRBD1 (6 bases). The CDR3 covers 17 residues. Germline-derived CDR1 and CDR2 are MDHEN and SYDVKM. The V and J ends lost 6 bases and 2 bases respectively, with 19 bases between them. Written as DNA, the CDR3 is TGTGCCAGCAGGCGAAATCCAGGGGCCGCAAACACCGGGGAGCTGTTTTTT. It specifies CASRRNPGAANTGELFF.

The rearrangement uses TRBV5-4 and TRBJ2-7; 11 nucleotides match TRBD2. This CDR3 spans 19 amino acids. After removal of 2 bases from V and 5 bases from J, the junction contained 18 bases not matched to a gene. The germline CDR1 and CDR2 sequences are SGHNT and YYREEE (reference sequence). The CDR3 bases are TGTGCCAGCAGCTTTTCAGGCCATCCTAGCGGGAGGATCGACCACGAGCAGTACTTC. Its protein product is CASSFSGHPSGRIDHEQYF.

The chain combines TRBV4-1 with TRBJ1-5; a weak D match, TRBD1 (5 bases). V lost 5 bases, J lost 9 bases, and 17 bases lay in between. This CDR3 has 14 residues. CDR1 is MGHRA and CDR2 is YSYEKL in the germline V gene. The CDR3 here is CASSLTVWPGPQHF. In nucleotides, the CDR3 is TGCGCCAGCAGCTTGACAGTTTGGCCCGGGCCCCAGCATTTT.

This CDR3 reads CASSESRREQYF. CDR3 DNA: TGCGCCAGCAGTGAGAGCCGGCGGGAGCAGTACTTC. V gene TRBV10-2 combines with J gene TRBJ2-7; unclear D gene. The ends were cut back, 2 bases at V and 7 bases at J, with 9 bases in the middle. The germline V gene has CDR1 WSHSY and CDR2 SAAADI. CDR3 length: 12 amino acids.

This clone has more than one count but fewer than ten. For the CDR3, the DNA is TGCGCCAGCAGCCAAGAAGTCGAGGATCGGGACACTGAAGCTTTCTTT. Protein sequence: CASSQEVEDRDTEAFF. The chain has TRBV4-3 and TRBJ1-1, with D unclear. Germline loops: CDR1 LGHNA, CDR2 YSLEER. V was trimmed by 0 bases and J by 3 bases, leaving 14 bases between them. The CDR3 runs to 16 residues.

The rearrangement uses TRBV5-6 and TRBJ1-5; maybe TRBD1 (6 bases). Germline V gene lookup returns CDR1 SGHDT and CDR2 YYEEEE. V lost 4 bases and J lost 4, with 12 bases in between. This CDR3 contains 14 residues. The CDR3 spells CASSTTGTNQPQHF. The CDR3 region has the DNA TGTGCCAGCAGCACGACAGGAACTAATCAGCCCCAGCATTTT. The entire variable domain, with the rest obtained from reference TRBV5-6 and TRBJ1-5, is as follows: DAGVTQSPTHLIKTRGQQVTLRCSPKSGHDTVSWYQQALGQGPQFIFQYYEEEERQRGNFPDRFSGHQFPNYSSELNVNALLLGDSALYLCASSTTGTNQPQHFGDGTRLSIL.

This clone was picked up a small number of times. This chain joins TRBV28 and TRBJ2-5; 7 bases match TRBD2. The CDR3 has 17 residues. V gave up 5 bases and J gave up 1 base; unmatched junction bases: 13. Germline assignment: CDR1 MDHEN and CDR2 SYDVKM. The CDR3 here is CASSMLPKRDRQETQYF. The CDR3 DNA reads TGTGCCAGCAGTATGCTCCCTAAGCGGGATCGCCAAGAGACCCAGTACTTC. Together with reference TRBV28 and TRBJ2-5, the CDR3 gives the full variable domain: DVKVTQSSRYLVKRTGEKVFLECVQDMDHENMFWYRQDPGLGLRLIYFSYDVKMKEKGDIPEGYSVSREKKERFSLILESASTNQTSMYLCASSMLPKRDRQETQYFGPGTRLLVL.

CDR3 loop: CASSEWTDGEDTQYF. DNA for the CDR3: TGTGCCAGCAGTGAGTGGACAGATGGGGAAGATACGCAGTATTTT. The chain combines TRBV25-1 with TRBJ2-3, with a tentative D call TRBD1 (6 bases). V lost 3 bases to trimming and J lost 5 bases, with 15 bases between them. Germline-derived CDR1 and CDR2 are MGHDK and SYGVNS. The CDR3 extends over 15 amino acids.

This chain joins TRBV19 and TRBJ1-5, with 10 positions matching TRBD1. Per germline, CDR1 LNHDA and CDR2 SQIVND (reference sequence). The CDR3 has 16 amino acids. The trim removed 0 bases at V and 4 bases at J, leaving 3 bases unmatched. The CDR3 DNA follows: TGTGCCAGTAGTATAGAGGGGACAGGGGCTAATCAGCCCCAGCATTTT. Translated: CASSIEGTGANQPQHF.

The rearrangement uses TRBV7-2 and TRBJ2-7, with TRBD2 matching 9 bases. The CDR3 is 15 amino acids. The germline gives CDR1 SGHTA, CDR2 FQGNSA. V lost 6 bases, J lost 5 bases, and 11 bases stayed unmatched. The CDR3 coding sequence is TGTGCCAGCAGACGCGGGACTAGCAGGTGGAACGAGCAGTACTTC. Amino acid sequence: CASRRGTSRWNEQYF.

This chain uses TRBV28 with TRBJ2-3; no clear D. CDR1 is MDHEN and CDR2 is SYDVKM in the germline V gene. This CDR3 has 15 residues. Trimming left V 2 bases short and J 2 bases short, with 11 bases between. In DNA, the CDR3 is TGTGCCAGCAGTTTAGAAGAGAGCCACACAGATACGCAGTATTTT. Translating gives CASSLEESHTDTQYF.

The rearrangement uses TRBV27 and TRBJ1-2; D ambiguous. The CDR3 totals 14 residues. Germline CDR1 and CDR2: MNHEY and SMNVEV (reference sequence). The V end was cut by 5 bases, the J end by 0 bases, with 10 bases between. The chain's CDR3 is CASSAGHPNYGYTF. In DNA, the CDR3 is TGTGCCAGCAGTGCAGGTCACCCTAACTATGGCTACACCTTC.

This chain joins TRBV27 and TRBJ1-1, with 10 bases identical to TRBD1. J lost 6 bases, V lost 5 bases, and 9 bases had no gene match. The germline V gene has CDR1 MNHEY and CDR2 SMNVEV (reference sequence). There are 15 residues in the CDR3. The DNA for the CDR3 is TGTGCCAGCAGTCCTCCGGGACAGGGGTGGTCTGAAGCTTTCTTT. Translated: CASSPPGQGWSEAFF.

The CDR3 reads CASSHGTSGSSGGGEQFF. CDR3 in DNA: TGCGCCAGCAGCCACGGGACTAGCGGGAGTTCAGGAGGGGGTGAGCAGTTCTTC. V and J are TRBV4-3 and TRBJ2-1; 14 bases line up with TRBD2. Per the germline V gene, CDR1 is LGHNA and CDR2 is YSLEER. V was clipped by 3 bases and J by 9 bases; unmatched bases: 13. The CDR3 consists of 18 residues.

In this sample, this clone turned up a few times. The CDR3 coding sequence is TGTGCCAGCAGGCAGGGACAGGGGGCGGGGGTGAACACTGAAGCTTTCTTT. It encodes CASRQGQGAGVNTEAFF. The chain has TRBV7-9 and TRBJ1-1, with 12 positions matching TRBD1. This CDR3 has 17 residues. J gave up 0 bases and V 6 bases, and 8 bases lay outside the gene matches. Germline V CDR1 and CDR2: SEHNR, FQNEAQ (reference sequence).

This CDR3 reads CASSLARGNALYGYTF. The DNA for the CDR3 is TGCGCCAGCAGCTTGGCCCGAGGCAACGCCCTATATGGCTACACCTTC. V usage is TRBV5-1 and J usage is TRBJ1-2; no definite D call. The germline V gene has CDR1 SGHRS and CDR2 YFSETQ. There are 16 residues in the CDR3. Deletions cut 0 bases from V and 5 bases from J, with 17 bases between.

The chain uses TRBV7-4 and TRBJ2-3; D remains unclear. CDR3 length equals 17 residues. The germline V gene has CDR1 SGHVT and CDR2 SQSDAQ. Trimming cost V 4 bases and J 0 bases, with 17 bases left between them. CDR3 nucleotide sequence: TGTGCCAGCAGCTCCCCCCGAGTTGTTCGTAGCACAGATACGCAGTATTTT. It encodes CASSSPRVVRSTDTQYF.

The gene calls are TRBV14 and TRBJ1-2, with TRBD1 matching 10 bases. There are 14 residues in the CDR3. In germline, CDR1 is SGHDN, CDR2 FVKESK. Trimming cost V 1 base and J 8 bases; bases outside gene matches: 4. The CDR3 loop is CASSQGQGAQGYTF. CDR3 bases: TGTGCCAGCAGCCAAGGACAGGGGGCGCAGGGCTACACCTTC.

On this clone: The junction differs from germline at one of its ends, possibly a read error. The genes are TRBV2 and TRBJ2-5; 7 bases match TRBD2. This CDR3 is built from 14 residues. Germline assignment: CDR1 SNHLY and CDR2 FYNNEI. CDR3 nucleotides: TGTGCCAGTGGCAAGGGGCGGGAGAGCGAGGCTTCTAACTTC. Translating it yields CASGKGRESEASNF.

The V gene is TRBV5-1, the J gene TRBJ2-3; 11 bases map to TRBD2. The CDR3 is made up of 16 amino acids. V lost 4 bases to trimming and J lost 2 bases; unmatched junction nucleotides: 6. Per germline, CDR1 SGHRS and CDR2 YFSETQ. This CDR3 is CASSPGLAGNTDTQYF. The CDR3, as DNA: TGCGCCAGCAGCCCTGGACTAGCGGGCAACACAGATACGCAGTATTTT.

This chain connects TRBV28 to TRBJ1-2, with 10 nucleotides matching TRBD1. J gave up 2 bases and V 4 bases, and 7 bases lay outside the gene matches. Per germline, CDR1 MDHEN and CDR2 SYDVKM. The CDR3 is 16 amino acids. CDR3: CASSSSGGQGNYGYTF. CDR3 DNA: TGTGCCAGCAGTTCCTCCGGGGGACAGGGGAACTATGGCTACACCTTC.

The J gene is TRBJ2-5, the V gene TRBV4-2; D possibly corresponds to TRBD2 (6 bases). Germline lookup yields CDR1 LGHNA and CDR2 YNFKEQ. CDR3 length: 16 residues. V shed 4 bases and J shed 1 base, with 16 bases lying between them. The CDR3 here is CASSPRGPGSQETQYF. The CDR3 DNA sequence: TGTGCCAGCAGCCCTCGGGGCCCCGGGAGCCAAGAGACCCAGTACTTC.